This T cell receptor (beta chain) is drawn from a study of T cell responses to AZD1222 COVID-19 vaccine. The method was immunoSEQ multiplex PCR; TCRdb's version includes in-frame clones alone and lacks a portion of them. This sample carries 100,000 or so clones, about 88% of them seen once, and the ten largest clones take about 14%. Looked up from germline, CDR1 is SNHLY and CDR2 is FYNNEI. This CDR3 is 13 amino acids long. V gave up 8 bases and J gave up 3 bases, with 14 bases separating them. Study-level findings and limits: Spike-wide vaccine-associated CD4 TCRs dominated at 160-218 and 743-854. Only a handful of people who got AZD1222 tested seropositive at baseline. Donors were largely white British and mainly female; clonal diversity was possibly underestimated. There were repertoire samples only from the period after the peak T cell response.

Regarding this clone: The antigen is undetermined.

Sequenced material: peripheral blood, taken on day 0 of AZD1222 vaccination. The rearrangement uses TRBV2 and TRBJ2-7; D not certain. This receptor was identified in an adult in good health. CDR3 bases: TGTGCCAGCTCCCGCGGCGGCCTCTACGAGCAGTACTTC. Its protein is CASSRGGLYEQYF. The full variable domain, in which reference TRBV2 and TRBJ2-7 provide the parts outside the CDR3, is EPEVTQTPSHQVTQMGQEVILRCVPISNHLYFYWYRQILGQKVEFLVSFYNNEISEKSEIFDDQFSVERPDGSNFTLKIRSTKLEDSAMYFCASSRGGLYEQYFGPGTRLTVT.